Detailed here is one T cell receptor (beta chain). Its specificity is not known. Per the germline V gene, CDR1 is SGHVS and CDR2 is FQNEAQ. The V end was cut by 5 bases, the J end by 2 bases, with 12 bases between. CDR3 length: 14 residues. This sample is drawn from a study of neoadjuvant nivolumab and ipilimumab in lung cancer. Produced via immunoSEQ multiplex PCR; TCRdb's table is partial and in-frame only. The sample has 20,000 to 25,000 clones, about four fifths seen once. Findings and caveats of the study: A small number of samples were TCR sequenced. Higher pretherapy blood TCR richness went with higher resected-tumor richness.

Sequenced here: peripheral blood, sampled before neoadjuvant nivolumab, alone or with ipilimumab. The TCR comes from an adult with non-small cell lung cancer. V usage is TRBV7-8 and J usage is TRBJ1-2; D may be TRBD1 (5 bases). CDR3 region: CASSPQGANYGYTF. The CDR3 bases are TGTGCCAGCAGCCCCCAGGGCGCGAACTATGGCTACACCTTC.